Listed below are T cell receptor beta chains from one sample, sequenced in a study of blood T cell repertoires in COVID-19. Generated by immunoSEQ multiplex PCR, the TCRdb table keeps only in-frame clones and is missing some. The repertoire has approximately 120,000 clones, just under 85% of them found once; the top ten carry over 10%. Sequencing was done on a sample of peripheral blood. The receptors here all came from a human donor in a cohort sampled during active COVID-19. Each CDR3 is given with its conserved first and last residue. D genes are given only for firm matches. Only some rows state a clone size, as once, few, many or a class for expanded clones.

>TRBV7-9|TRBD1|TRBJ2-7|-
TGTGCCAGCAGCCCAGGGACAGGGTACGAGCAGTACTTC
CASSPGTGYEQYF
>TRBV19|-|TRBJ2-3|-
TGTGCCAGTAGTATGCCTACCCGCACAGATACGCAGTATTTT
CASSMPTRTDTQYF
>TRBV4-1|-|TRBJ1-4|-
TGCGCCAGCAGCCTCGGGACAACTAATGAAAAACTGTTTTTT
CASSLGTTNEKLFF
>TRBV4-1|-|TRBJ1-2|-
TGCGCCAGCAGCCAAGTAGCTGTGTCCGCCGGGGGTTATGGCTACACCTTC
CASSQVAVSAGGYGYTF
>TRBV5-8|-|TRBJ1-5|-
TGTGCCAGCAGCAGAGATCGGGGGAGCAATCAGCCCCAGCATTTT
CASSRDRGSNQPQHF
>TRBV5-4|TRBD1|TRBJ1-2|-
TGTGCCAGCAGCGGATCCGGGACAGGGGTTTATGGCTACACCTTC
CASSGSGTGVYGYTF
>TRBV25-1|TRBD2|TRBJ2-3|once
TGTGCCAGCAGTGACGGAACGACTAGCGGGGGAGATACGCAGTATTTT
CASSDGTTSGGDTQYF
>TRBV11-2|TRBD2|TRBJ2-2|-
TGTGCCAGCCGGGGGGGTCTCACCGGGGAGCTGTTTTTT
CASRGGLTGELFF
>TRBV6-5|TRBD2|TRBJ2-3|-
TGTGCCAGCAGAAAGAGCGGGGGGAAAGATACGCAGTATTTT
CASRKSGGKDTQYF
>TRBV5-1|-|TRBJ1-6|-
TGCGCCAGCAGCTTTGCAGGGGTCGGCTCCTATAATTCACCCCTCCACTTT
CASSFAGVGSYNSPLHF
>TRBV11-2|-|TRBJ1-5|-
TGTGCCAGCAGCTTAGAAATCGGGGGGGATCAGCCCCAGCATTTT
CASSLEIGGDQPQHF
>TRBV7-9|-|TRBJ2-5|-
TGTGCCAGCAGCTTGAAAACCTCGGGACTTGGTACGACCCAGTACTTC
CASSLKTSGLGTTQYF
>TRBV16|-|TRBJ2-7|-
TGTGCCAGCAGCCCCTACGTGGGGGGGCGCGGGGAGCAGTACTTC
CASSPYVGGRGEQYF
>TRBV6-2/TRBV6-3|-|TRBJ1-5|-
TGTGCCAGCAGTTACGCCCTGGGGGAACCAACAGGGAGAAGCAATCAGCCCCAGCATTTT
CASSYALGEPTGRSNQPQHF
>TRBV9|-|TRBJ2-7|-
TGTGCCAGCAGCGTAGCTGAGACTAGTTTCTACGAGCAGTACTTC
CASSVAETSFYEQYF
>TRBV3-1/TRBV3-2|-|TRBJ2-3|once
TGTGCCAGCAGCCGATTATCCGGGGGACCCACAGATACGCAGTATTTT
CASSRLSGGPTDTQYF
>TRBV19|-|TRBJ1-1|once
TGTGCCAGTAGTATCCAGGGGACGAACACTGAAGCTTTCTTT
CASSIQGTNTEAFF
>TRBV5-1|-|TRBJ1-5|few
TGCGCCAGCAGCTTGGACGGGCAGCCCCAGCATTTT
CASSLDGQPQHF
>TRBV3-1/TRBV3-2|-|TRBJ1-1|-
TGTGCCAGCAGCCGAGGGACATCGAACACTGAAGCTTTCTTT
CASSRGTSNTEAFF
>TRBV7-2|-|TRBJ2-1|-
TGTGCCAGCAGCTTACTTCGGGAGCAGTTCTTC
CASSLLREQFF
>TRBV11-2|TRBD1|TRBJ1-3|-
TGTGCCAGCAGCTTAACGGACAGGGGGATCTCTGGAAACACCATATATTTT
CASSLTDRGISGNTIYF
>TRBV2|-|TRBJ2-2|-
TGTGCCAGCAGTGAAGAGGAAGCGGTGAACACCGGGGAGCTGTTTTTT
CASSEEEAVNTGELFF
>TRBV10-3|-|TRBJ2-7|once
TGTGCCATCAGTGAGGATTTGGGCAGTTCCTACGAGCAGTACTTC
CAISEDLGSSYEQYF
>TRBV28|TRBD1|TRBJ2-5|-
TGTGCCAGCAGTCCCCTGGGCAGGGGGAAAGAGACCCAGTACTTC
CASSPLGRGKETQYF
>TRBV27|-|TRBJ2-3|once
TGTGCCAGCAGTTCCAACAGGGTTTGGGCAGATACGCAGTATTTT
CASSSNRVWADTQYF
>TRBV7-9|TRBD2|TRBJ2-5|once
TGTGCCAGCAGCCGGACTAGCGGGAGCCAAGAGACCCAGTACTTC
CASSRTSGSQETQYF
>TRBV12-3/TRBV12-4|-|TRBJ1-5|-
TGTGCCAGCAGTTTCCGAGAGAATCAGCCCCAGCATTTT
CASSFRENQPQHF
>TRBV5-6|-|TRBJ1-3|-
TGTGCCAGCAGCATTACACTAGTGGACACCATATATTTT
CASSITLVDTIYF
>TRBV19|TRBD1|TRBJ2-2|-
TGTGCCAGTAGTCGGGACAGGGGGCCGAAAACCGGGGAGCTGTTTTTT
CASSRDRGPKTGELFF
>TRBV7-2|TRBD1|TRBJ1-2|-
TGTGCCAGCAGCTCAAAACCAGGGGGCTATGGCTACACCTTC
CASSSKPGGYGYTF
>TRBV9|TRBD1|TRBJ1-2|-
TGTGCCAGCAGCGCTACAGGGGGCGCGTTTTATGGCTACACCTTC
CASSATGGAFYGYTF
>TRBV6-5|-|TRBJ1-1|-
TGTGCCAGCAGTTACTCGGGCGAGAACACTGAAGCTTTCTTT
CASSYSGENTEAFF
>TRBV5-1|TRBD1|TRBJ1-1|once
TGCGCCAGCAGCTTCCAGGGGGCTAACACTGAAGCTTTCTTT
CASSFQGANTEAFF
>TRBV6-5|-|TRBJ1-2|once
TGTGCCAGCAGTTCCCTCGGACGGGGTGGAGGCTACACCTTC
CASSSLGRGGGYTF
>TRBV19|-|TRBJ1-3|-
TGTGCCAGTAGTATAGCCAGGGATGGAAACACCATATATTTT
CASSIARDGNTIYF
>TRBV5-1|-|TRBJ2-3|-
TGCGCCAGCAGCTTTATTTCAGGGACAGATACGCAGTATTTT
CASSFISGTDTQYF
>TRBV11-3|-|TRBJ2-1|-
TGTGCCAGCAGCTTAGGCCTTAGCTCCTACAATGAGCAGTTCTTC
CASSLGLSSYNEQFF
>TRBV10-3|-|TRBJ1-1|-
TGTGCCATCAGTGAGACAGAGCCAAGTCAAGCTTTCTTT
CAISETEPSQAFF
>TRBV4-2|-|TRBJ1-5|-
TGTGCCAGCAGCCAAGGCAGTTATAGCAATCAGCCCCAGCATTTT
CASSQGSYSNQPQHF
>TRBV7-9|TRBD1|TRBJ2-7|-
TGTGCCAGCAGCTTAGGTTCTTTTAGGGGACAGGGGTTCCACGAGCAGTACTTC
CASSLGSFRGQGFHEQYF
>TRBV3-1/TRBV3-2|-|TRBJ2-2|-
TGTGCCAGCAGCCAAATAGTACCCCGCGTCACCGGGGAGCTGTTTTTT
CASSQIVPRVTGELFF